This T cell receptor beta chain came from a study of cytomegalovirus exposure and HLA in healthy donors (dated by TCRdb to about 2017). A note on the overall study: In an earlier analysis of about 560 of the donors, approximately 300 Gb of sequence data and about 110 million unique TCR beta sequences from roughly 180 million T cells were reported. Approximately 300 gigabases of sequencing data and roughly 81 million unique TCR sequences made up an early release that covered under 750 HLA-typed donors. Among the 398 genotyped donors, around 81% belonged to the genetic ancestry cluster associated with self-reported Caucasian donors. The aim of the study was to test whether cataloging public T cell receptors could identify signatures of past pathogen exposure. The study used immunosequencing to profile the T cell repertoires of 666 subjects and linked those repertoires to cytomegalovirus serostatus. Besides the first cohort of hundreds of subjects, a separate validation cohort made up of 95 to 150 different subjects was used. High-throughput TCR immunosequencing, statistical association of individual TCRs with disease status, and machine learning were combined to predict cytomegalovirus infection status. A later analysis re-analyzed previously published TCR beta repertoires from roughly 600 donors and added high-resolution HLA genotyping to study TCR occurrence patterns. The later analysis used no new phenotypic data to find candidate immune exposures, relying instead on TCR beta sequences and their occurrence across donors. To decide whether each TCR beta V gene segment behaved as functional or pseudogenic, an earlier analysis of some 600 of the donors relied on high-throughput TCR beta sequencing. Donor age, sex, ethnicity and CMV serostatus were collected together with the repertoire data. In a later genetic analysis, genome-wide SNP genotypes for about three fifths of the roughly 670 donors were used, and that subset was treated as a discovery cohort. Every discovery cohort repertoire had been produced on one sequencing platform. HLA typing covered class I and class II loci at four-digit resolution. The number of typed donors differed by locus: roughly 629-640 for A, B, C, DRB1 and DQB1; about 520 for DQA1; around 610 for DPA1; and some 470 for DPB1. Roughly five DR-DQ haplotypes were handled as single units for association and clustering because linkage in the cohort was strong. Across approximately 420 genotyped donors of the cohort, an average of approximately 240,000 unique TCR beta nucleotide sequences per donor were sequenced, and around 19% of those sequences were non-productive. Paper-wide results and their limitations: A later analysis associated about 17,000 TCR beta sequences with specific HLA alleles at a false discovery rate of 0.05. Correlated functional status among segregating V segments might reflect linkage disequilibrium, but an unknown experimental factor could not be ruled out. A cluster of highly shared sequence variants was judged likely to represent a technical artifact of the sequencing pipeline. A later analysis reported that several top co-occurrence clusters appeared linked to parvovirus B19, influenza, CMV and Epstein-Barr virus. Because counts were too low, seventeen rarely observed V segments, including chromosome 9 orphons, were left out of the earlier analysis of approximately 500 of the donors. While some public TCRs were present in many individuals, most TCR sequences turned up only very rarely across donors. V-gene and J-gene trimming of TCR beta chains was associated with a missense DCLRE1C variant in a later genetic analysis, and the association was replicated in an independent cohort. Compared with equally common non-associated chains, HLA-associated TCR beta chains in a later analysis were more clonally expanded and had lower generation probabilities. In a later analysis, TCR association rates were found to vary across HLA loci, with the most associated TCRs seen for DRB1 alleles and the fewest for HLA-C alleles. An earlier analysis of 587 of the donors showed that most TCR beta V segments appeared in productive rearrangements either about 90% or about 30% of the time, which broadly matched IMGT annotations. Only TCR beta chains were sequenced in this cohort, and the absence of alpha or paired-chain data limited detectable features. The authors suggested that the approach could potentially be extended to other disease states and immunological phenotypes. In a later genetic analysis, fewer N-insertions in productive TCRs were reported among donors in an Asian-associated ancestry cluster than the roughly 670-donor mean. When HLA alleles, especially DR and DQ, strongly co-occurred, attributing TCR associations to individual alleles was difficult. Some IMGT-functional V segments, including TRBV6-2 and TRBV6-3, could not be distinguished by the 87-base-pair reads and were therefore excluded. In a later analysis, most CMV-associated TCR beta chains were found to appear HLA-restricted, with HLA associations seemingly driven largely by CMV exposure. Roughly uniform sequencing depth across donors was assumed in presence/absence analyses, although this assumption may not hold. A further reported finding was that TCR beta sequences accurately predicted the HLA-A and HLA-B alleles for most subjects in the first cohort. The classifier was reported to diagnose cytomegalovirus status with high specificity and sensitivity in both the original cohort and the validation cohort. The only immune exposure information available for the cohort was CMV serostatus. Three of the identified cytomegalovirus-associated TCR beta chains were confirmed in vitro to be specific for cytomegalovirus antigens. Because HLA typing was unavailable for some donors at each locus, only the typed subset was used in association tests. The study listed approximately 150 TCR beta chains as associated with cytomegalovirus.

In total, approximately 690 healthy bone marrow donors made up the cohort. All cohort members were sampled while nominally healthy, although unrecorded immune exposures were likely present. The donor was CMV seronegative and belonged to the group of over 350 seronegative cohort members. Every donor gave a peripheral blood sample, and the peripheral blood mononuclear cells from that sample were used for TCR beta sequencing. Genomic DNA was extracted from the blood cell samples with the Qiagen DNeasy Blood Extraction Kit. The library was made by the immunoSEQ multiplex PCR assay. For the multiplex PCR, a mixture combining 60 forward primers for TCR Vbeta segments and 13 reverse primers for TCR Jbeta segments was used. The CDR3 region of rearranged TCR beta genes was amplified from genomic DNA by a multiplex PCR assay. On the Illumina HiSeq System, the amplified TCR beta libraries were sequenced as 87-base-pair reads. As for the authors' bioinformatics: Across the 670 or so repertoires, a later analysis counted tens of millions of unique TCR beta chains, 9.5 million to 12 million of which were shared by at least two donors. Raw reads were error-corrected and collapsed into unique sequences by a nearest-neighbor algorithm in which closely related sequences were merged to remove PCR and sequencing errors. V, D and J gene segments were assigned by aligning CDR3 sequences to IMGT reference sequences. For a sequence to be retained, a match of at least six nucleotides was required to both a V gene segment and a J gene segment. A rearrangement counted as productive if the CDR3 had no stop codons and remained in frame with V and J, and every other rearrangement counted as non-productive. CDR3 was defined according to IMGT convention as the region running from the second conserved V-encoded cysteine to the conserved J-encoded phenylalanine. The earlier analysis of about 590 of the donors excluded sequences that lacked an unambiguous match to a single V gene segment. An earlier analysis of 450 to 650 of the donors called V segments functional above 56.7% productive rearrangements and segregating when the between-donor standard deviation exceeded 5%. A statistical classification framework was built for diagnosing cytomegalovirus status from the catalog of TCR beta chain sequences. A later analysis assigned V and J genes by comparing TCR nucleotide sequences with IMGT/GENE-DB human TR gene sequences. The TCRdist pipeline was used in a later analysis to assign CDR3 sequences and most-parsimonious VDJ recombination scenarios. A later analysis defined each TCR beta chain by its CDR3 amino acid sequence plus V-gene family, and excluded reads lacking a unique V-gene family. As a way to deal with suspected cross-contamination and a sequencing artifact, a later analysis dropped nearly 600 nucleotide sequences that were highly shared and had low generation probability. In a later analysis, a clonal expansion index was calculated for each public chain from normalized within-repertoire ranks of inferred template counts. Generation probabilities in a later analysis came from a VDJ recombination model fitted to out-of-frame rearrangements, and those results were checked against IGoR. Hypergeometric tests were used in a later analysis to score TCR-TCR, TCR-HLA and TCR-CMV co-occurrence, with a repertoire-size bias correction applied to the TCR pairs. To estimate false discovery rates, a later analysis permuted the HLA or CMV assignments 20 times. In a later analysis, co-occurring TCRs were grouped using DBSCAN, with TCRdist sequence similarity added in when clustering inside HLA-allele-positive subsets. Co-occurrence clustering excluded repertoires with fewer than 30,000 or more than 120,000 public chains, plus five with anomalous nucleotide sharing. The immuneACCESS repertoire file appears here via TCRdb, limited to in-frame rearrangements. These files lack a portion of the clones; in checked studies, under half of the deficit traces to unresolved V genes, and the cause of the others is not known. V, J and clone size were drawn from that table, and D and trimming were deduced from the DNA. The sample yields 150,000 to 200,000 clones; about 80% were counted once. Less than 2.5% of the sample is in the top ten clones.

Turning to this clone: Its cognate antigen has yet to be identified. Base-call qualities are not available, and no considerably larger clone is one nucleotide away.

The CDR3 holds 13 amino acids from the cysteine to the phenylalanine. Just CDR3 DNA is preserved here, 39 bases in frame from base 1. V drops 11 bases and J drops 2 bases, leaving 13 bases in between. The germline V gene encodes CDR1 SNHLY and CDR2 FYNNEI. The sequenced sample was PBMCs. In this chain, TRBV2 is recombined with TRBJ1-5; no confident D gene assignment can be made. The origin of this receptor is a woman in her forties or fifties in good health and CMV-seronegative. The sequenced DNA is TGTGCCGGTAGAGGAGCTGGCAATCAGCCCCAGCATTTT. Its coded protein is CAGRGAGNQPQHF.